Listed here are 12 T cell receptor beta chains from one sample, sequenced in a study of long-term antiretroviral therapy in people with HIV (dated by TCRdb to between 2021 and 2024). The immunoSEQ hsTCRB v3.0 assay was used at survey level resolution for TRB variable region sequencing. TCRdb took this table from immuneACCESS and kept in-frame rearrangements with V and J called. Such tables lack part of the clones; where checked against another copy, unresolved V genes explain under half of the gap, and the rest is unexplained. The sample data list tens of thousands of clones, and about 88% of these were observed just once. The ten largest clones represent roughly 3.4% of the sample. The source was unsorted PBMCs, collected 2.3 years after starting antiretroviral therapy. Receptors originate from a man between 60 and 75 years old with HIV.

The V gene is TRBV28, the J gene TRBJ1-2; TRBD1 is a possible D gene (6 bases). V gave up 3 bases and J gave up 4 bases, with 18 bases separating them. The CDR3 consists of 16 residues. CDR1 and CDR2 from the germline V gene are MDHEN and SYDVKM. The CDR3 spells CASSFAQVTGGYGYTF. As DNA, the CDR3 is TGTGCCAGCAGTTTCGCCCAGGTGACAGGCGGCTATGGCTACACCTTC.

The V gene is TRBV5-4, the J gene TRBJ2-1; D remains ambiguous. The germline CDR1 and CDR2 sequences are SGHNT and YYREEE (reference sequence). The CDR3 consists of 13 residues. V lost 6 bases and J lost 6, with 13 bases in between. The CDR3 sequence: CASKRTGPNEQFF. The CDR3 DNA sequence: TGTGCCAGCAAGAGAACCGGACCCAATGAGCAGTTCTTC.

This chain uses TRBV4-1 with TRBJ1-1, with TRBD1 as a possible D gene (5 bases). Trimming shortened V by 4 bases and J by 4 bases, and 10 bases separated the two germline ends. CDR3 length: 13 amino acids. The V gene's germline CDR1 is MGHRA and CDR2 YSYEKL. CDR3 DNA sequence: TGCGCCAGCAGCCCCCCGGGACGCACTGAAGCTTTCTTT. Its translation is CASSPPGRTEAFF.

The chain couples TRBV27 to TRBJ2-5, with 7 bases aligning to TRBD1. CDR1 and CDR2 (germline): MNHEY, SMNVEV (reference sequence). The CDR3 contains 15 residues. V shed 4 bases and J 5 bases; nucleotides not matched to a gene: 10. The CDR3 here is CASSSPGQLSETQYF. CDR3 in DNA: TGTGCCAGCAGTTCGCCGGGACAGTTGAGTGAGACCCAGTACTTC.

The chain links TRBV5-4 to TRBJ2-3, with a tentative D call TRBD2 (6 bases). The CDR3 is 15 residues long. CDR1 and CDR2 (germline): SGHNT, YYREEE (reference sequence). The germline V and J ends were trimmed by 0 bases and 6 bases, with 14 bases remaining between them. CDR3 residues: CASSLVASDSDTQYF. As DNA, the CDR3 is TGTGCCAGCAGCTTGGTTGCTAGCGACTCGGATACGCAGTATTTT. Full variable domain (remainder filled in from reference TRBV5-4 and TRBJ2-3): ETGVTQSPTHLIKTRGQQVTLRCSSQSGHNTVSWYQQALGQGPQFIFQYYREEENGRGNFPPRFSGLQFPNYSSELNVNALELDDSALYLCASSLVASDSDTQYFGPGTRLTVL.

The chain carries TRBV28 and TRBJ2-7, with D perhaps TRBD2 (7 bases). Germline values: CDR1 MDHEN, CDR2 SYDVKM. This CDR3 has 14 amino acids. The germline V and J ends were trimmed by 6 bases and 2 bases, with 14 bases remaining between them. The CDR3 here is CASSAWGGTYEQYF. The CDR3 DNA sequence: TGTGCCAGCAGCGCCTGGGGGGGCACCTACGAGCAGTACTTC.

V is TRBV4-3 and J is TRBJ2-3, with 7 positions matching TRBD1. Per the germline V gene, CDR1 is LGHNA and CDR2 is YSLEER. Losses at the gene ends were 4 bases for V and 3 bases for J; bases not matched to a gene: 10. The CDR3 totals 16 residues. CDR3 protein: CASSPSPGQPTDTQYF. Written as DNA, the CDR3 is TGCGCCAGCAGCCCATCCCCGGGACAGCCTACAGATACGCAGTATTTT.

In DNA form, the CDR3 reads TGTGCTAGTGGTTTGCCTGCTAGCGCAGACTACAATGAGCAGTTCTTC. The encoded protein is CASGLPASADYNEQFF. The gene calls are TRBV12-5 and TRBJ2-1; TRBD2 is a possible D gene (6 bases). This CDR3 has 16 residues. Germline V CDR1 and CDR2: LGHNT, FRNRAP. V was clipped by 2 bases and J by 3 bases, with 14 bases between them.

The chain combines TRBV19 with TRBJ2-7; tentative D call: TRBD1 (6 bases). Between the trimmed V and J ends, which lost 8 bases and 2 bases, there was a span of 10 bases. CDR3 length: 12 amino acids. The germline gives CDR1 LNHDA, CDR2 SQIVND (reference sequence). The CDR3 nucleotides read TGTGCCAGTCAGGACAGAGCCTACGAGCAGTACTTC. Its translation is CASQDRAYEQYF.

This chain connects TRBV30 to TRBJ1-5; D gene unclear. Deletions cut 3 bases from V and 0 bases from J, with 6 bases between. The CDR3 has 13 amino acids. In germline, CDR1 is GTSNPN, CDR2 SVGIG (reference sequence). This CDR3 is CAWSTNSNQPQHF. The CDR3 DNA follows: TGTGCCTGGAGCACAAATAGCAATCAGCCCCAGCATTTT.

This clone occurred once. CDR3 in DNA: TGCGCCAGCAGCTCGTTCGGGACTAGCGGGGATGAGCAGTTCTTC. Encoded protein: CASSSFGTSGDEQFF. The chain links TRBV5-1 to TRBJ2-1; TRBD2 aligns across 13 bases. Trimming took 3 bases from V and 8 from J; bases not matched to a gene: 5. CDR3 length: 15 residues. In germline, CDR1 is SGHRS, CDR2 YFSETQ.

V usage is TRBV28 and J usage is TRBJ1-4, with 9 bases fitting TRBD1. After removal of 5 bases from V and 6 bases from J, the junction contained 7 bases not matched to a gene. CDR3 length: 15 residues. Germline CDR1 reads MDHEN; CDR2 reads SYDVKM. The CDR3 DNA is TGTGCCAGCAGTGTTCCGGGACAGGGAGATGAAAAACTGTTTTTT. Amino acid sequence: CASSVPGQGDEKLFF.